The 22 T cell receptor beta chains below all came from one sample that was sequenced in a study of OX40 agonist ivuxolimab in advanced cancers. Sequenced by immunoSEQ multiplex PCR; TCRdb stores in-frame clones only, minus some. The sample lists 65,000 to 80,000 clones, roughly 90% occurring once. The starting material was CD4+ or CD8+ T cells sorted from blood, obtained in a trial of the OX40 agonist ivuxolimab. These receptors were obtained from an adult with an advanced solid tumor such as melanoma, head and neck, liver or kidney cancer.

The chain uses TRBV7-4 and TRBJ1-6; D is possibly TRBD1 (5 bases). The CDR3 has 19 residues. Germline loops: CDR1 SGHVT, CDR2 SQSDAQ. Trimming left V 3 bases short and J 0 bases short, with 18 bases between. The CDR3 protein is CASSFPRSGFGSYNSPLHF. CDR3 coding DNA: TGTGCCAGCAGCTTCCCCCGATCAGGGTTCGGCTCCTATAATTCACCCCTCCACTTT.

The chain's CDR3 is CASSQLKGADTQYF. Here the CDR3 DNA reads TGCGCCAGCAGCCAACTAAAGGGGGCAGATACGCAGTATTTT. The chain employs TRBV4-3 and TRBJ2-3; the D gene is possibly TRBD1 (6 bases). V lost 2 bases, J lost 4 bases, and 10 bases lay in between. Germline CDR1 and CDR2: LGHNA and YSLEER. The CDR3 has 14 residues.

The chain's CDR3 is CASSVDQMRDLSGNTIYF. The DNA of the CDR3 is TGTGCCAGCAGCGTAGACCAAATGAGGGACCTCTCTGGAAACACCATATATTTT. This sequence joins TRBV9 and TRBJ1-3; a possible D gene is TRBD1 (5 bases). Per germline, CDR1 SGDLS and CDR2 YYNGEE. CDR3 length: 18 residues. Trimming pared 0 bases from V and 0 bases from J, leaving 16 bases between.

The chain couples TRBV21-1 to TRBJ2-6; the table's D call, TRBD1, has no DNA check behind it. TRBV21-1 counts as a pseudogene. The CDR3 sequence is 22 residues long. The CDR3 DNA is TGTGCCAGCAGCCTACCGAGGGGAATACGGACAGGGGGCTTCTCTGGGGCCAACGTCCTGACTTTC. Amino acid sequence: CASSLPRGIRTGGFSGANVLTF.

The chain recombines TRBV27 with TRBJ1-1; 11 bases fit TRBD1. This CDR3 has 17 residues. After removal of 5 bases from V and 3 bases from J, the junction contained 11 bases not matched to a gene. Germline V CDR1 and CDR2: MNHEY, SMNVEV (reference sequence). The CDR3 sequence is CASSPIWTGGKDTEAFF. The CDR3, as DNA: TGTGCCAGCAGTCCCATCTGGACAGGGGGCAAGGACACTGAAGCTTTCTTT.

The chain combines TRBV7-9 with TRBJ2-7; 7 nucleotides align to TRBD2. This CDR3 region has 14 residues. J was trimmed by 2 bases and V by 5 bases; bases with no gene match: 6. Germline V gives CDR1 SEHNR, CDR2 FQNEAQ (reference sequence). The CDR3 protein is CASSPAGSPYEQYF. The CDR3 DNA sequence: TGTGCCAGCAGCCCAGCGGGGAGCCCCTACGAGCAGTACTTC.

This clone was detected many times. The V call is TRBV6-4, the J call TRBJ2-3; weak D call: TRBD2 (6 bases). Trimming pared 3 bases from V and 0 bases from J, leaving 7 bases between. This CDR3 spans 14 amino acids. Germline V lookup: CDR1 MRHNA, CDR2 SNTAGT. The CDR3: CASSELASTDTQYF. CDR3 DNA sequence: TGTGCCAGCAGTGAACTAGCTAGCACAGATACGCAGTATTTT.

As for this clone: This sample includes further DNA sequences coding for the same CDR3. The chain couples TRBV13 to TRBJ2-1, with D possibly matching TRBD1 (6 bases). The CDR3 is made up of 12 amino acids. Per germline, CDR1 PRHDT and CDR2 FYEKMQ (reference sequence). Trimming cost V 5 bases and J 8 bases, with 10 bases left between them. This chain's CDR3 is CASSPQGDEQFF. The CDR3 DNA is TGTGCCAGCAGCCCACAGGGCGATGAGCAGTTCTTC. The full variable domain, completed using reference TRBV13 and TRBJ2-1, is AAGVIQSPRHLIKEKRETATLKCYPIPRHDTVYWYQQGPGQDPQFLISFYEKMQSDKGSIPDRFSAQQFSDYHSELNMSSLELGDSALYFCASSPQGDEQFFGPGTRLTVL.

The rearrangement links TRBV29-1 to TRBJ1-1, with a weak D call TRBD1 (6 bases). The CDR3 length is 13 residues. Trimming removed 3 bases from V and 1 base from J, with 9 bases in between. Germline CDR1 and CDR2: SQVTM and ANQGSEA. CDR3 amino acids: CSVEGQPNTEAFF. The CDR3 nucleotides read TGCAGCGTTGAGGGACAACCGAACACTGAAGCTTTCTTT. The whole variable domain, remainder taken from reference TRBV29-1 and TRBJ1-1, is SAVISQKPSRDICQRGTSLTIQCQVDSQVTMMFWYRQQPGQSLTLIATANQGSEATYESGFVIDKFPISRPNLTFSTLTVSNMSPEDSSIYLCSVEGQPNTEAFFGQGTRLTVV.

The rearrangement links TRBV11-2 to TRBJ2-7, with 9 nucleotides matching TRBD2. The CDR3 has 15 amino acids. V was clipped by 5 bases and J by 4 bases; unmatched bases: 9. Germline loops: CDR1 SGHAT, CDR2 FQNNGV. The CDR3 reads CASSPWTSDDYEQYF. The CDR3 DNA sequence: TGTGCCAGCAGCCCATGGACTAGCGACGATTACGAGCAGTACTTC.

The chain joins TRBV7-9 to TRBJ1-2, with TRBD1 matching over 8 bases. Germline CDR1 SEHNR, CDR2 FQNEAQ (reference sequence). V was pared by 6 bases and J by 8 bases, with 8 bases of the junction left unmatched. The CDR3 length is 13 residues. This chain's CDR3 is CASSPPGGEGYTF. The CDR3 DNA follows: TGTGCCAGCAGTCCACCAGGGGGCGAGGGCTACACCTTC.

To note about this clone: One end of the junction is discordant with germline, which a read error may explain. As DNA, the CDR3 is TGTGCCAGCGGGAGTTATAGCAATCAGTCCCAGCATTTT. Translated, it gives CASGSYSNQSQHF. The chain links TRBV27 to TRBJ1-5; no clear D. The CDR3 runs to 13 residues. Germline assignment: CDR1 MNHEY and CDR2 SMNVEV (reference sequence).

The chain couples TRBV5-4 to TRBJ2-7, with 8 bases that match TRBD1. This CDR3 contains 13 residues. CDR1 is SGHNT and CDR2 is YYREEE in the germline V gene (reference sequence). With V trimmed by 8 bases and J by 0 bases, 4 bases remained unmatched. The CDR3 protein is CARRQGSSYEQYF. The CDR3 bases are TGTGCCAGACGACAGGGGAGCTCCTACGAGCAGTACTTC.

The chain is built from TRBV30 and TRBJ1-5; 11 positions match TRBD1. Germline V gives CDR1 GTSNPN, CDR2 SVGIG (reference sequence). After removal of 0 bases from V and 7 bases from J, the junction contained 5 bases not matched to a gene. The CDR3 is 15 residues long. The CDR3 DNA follows: TGTGCCTGGAGTGTACAGGGACAGGGGGAACAGCCCCAGCATTTT. Translating it yields CAWSVQGQGEQPQHF.

This sequence joins TRBV5-4 and TRBJ1-1; a possible D gene is TRBD1 (6 bases). The germline V and J ends were trimmed by 7 bases and 4 bases, with 14 bases remaining between them. From germline, CDR1 is SGHNT and CDR2 YYREEE (reference sequence). This CDR3 is 13 amino acids long. Here the CDR3 DNA reads TGTGCCAGCGTCTTCAGGGGAGGCACTGAAGCTTTCTTT. Amino acids: CASVFRGGTEAFF.

This clone was seen only a few times. V usage is TRBV7-3 and J usage is TRBJ2-3; a possible D gene is TRBD2 (6 bases). V lost 5 bases and J lost 0, with 9 bases in between. From germline, CDR1 is SGHTA and CDR2 FQGTGA. This CDR3 comprises 14 residues. CDR3 DNA sequence: TGTGCCAGCAGCCGTGGGGGGAGCACAGATACGCAGTATTTT. Protein sequence: CASSRGGSTDTQYF.

This chain links TRBV19 with TRBJ2-2; 7 bases line up with TRBD2. There are 14 residues in the CDR3. V lost 1 base, J lost 7 bases, and 3 bases stayed unmatched. CDR1 and CDR2 (germline): LNHDA, SQIVND (reference sequence). CDR3 amino acids: CASSIGLAGGELFF. CDR3 DNA: TGTGCCAGTAGTATAGGACTAGCTGGCGGGGAGCTGTTTTTT.

This chain uses TRBV11-2 with TRBJ2-2; a possible D gene is TRBD2 (7 bases). Germline-derived CDR1 and CDR2 are SGHAT and FQNNGV. The V gene lost 7 bases and the J gene lost 6 bases, with 21 bases spanning the gap. The CDR3 spans 16 residues. CDR3 region: CASTILNGGPSGELFF. The CDR3 nucleotides are TGTGCCAGCACAATCTTAAACGGGGGGCCCTCCGGGGAGCTGTTTTTT.

The genes are TRBV27 and TRBJ1-4, with TRBD1 as a possible D gene (5 bases). CDR3 length: 15 residues. V dropped 8 bases and J dropped 4 bases, with 17 bases sitting between them. Per germline, CDR1 MNHEY and CDR2 SMNVEV (reference sequence). CDR3 bases: TGTGCCAGCCGCGGTTTTGGCAGGGTTAATGAAAAACTGTTTTTT. Translation: CASRGFGRVNEKLFF.

The chain uses TRBV4-3 and TRBJ1-2, with D possibly matching TRBD1 (6 bases). This CDR3 has 15 residues. With 0 bases removed from V and 2 bases from J, the gap between germline ends came to 10 bases. Germline-derived CDR1 and CDR2 are LGHNA and YSLEER. DNA for the CDR3: TGCGCCAGCAGCCAAGATCGGGGGCCCAACTATGGCTACACCTTC. It yields the protein CASSQDRGPNYGYTF.

The V and J genes are TRBV5-1 and TRBJ2-5; 10 positions match TRBD2. Germline values: CDR1 SGHRS, CDR2 YFSETQ. The CDR3 length is 15 residues. V dropped 1 base and J dropped 0; count of bases not matched to a gene: 0. Here the CDR3 reads CASSLTSGNQETQYF. The DNA for the CDR3 is TGCGCCAGCAGCTTGACTAGCGGGAACCAAGAGACCCAGTACTTC.

For the CDR3, the DNA is TGTGCCAGCAGCTCGGGAGGCGGGGGATTTACTCTAGCTAACTATGGCTACACCTTC. It translates to CASSSGGGGFTLANYGYTF. The chain links TRBV5-6 to TRBJ1-2; a possible D gene is TRBD1 (5 bases). V lost 3 bases to trimming and J lost 0 bases, with 24 bases between them. The CDR3 consists of 19 residues. Germline CDR1 and CDR2: SGHDT and YYEEEE.